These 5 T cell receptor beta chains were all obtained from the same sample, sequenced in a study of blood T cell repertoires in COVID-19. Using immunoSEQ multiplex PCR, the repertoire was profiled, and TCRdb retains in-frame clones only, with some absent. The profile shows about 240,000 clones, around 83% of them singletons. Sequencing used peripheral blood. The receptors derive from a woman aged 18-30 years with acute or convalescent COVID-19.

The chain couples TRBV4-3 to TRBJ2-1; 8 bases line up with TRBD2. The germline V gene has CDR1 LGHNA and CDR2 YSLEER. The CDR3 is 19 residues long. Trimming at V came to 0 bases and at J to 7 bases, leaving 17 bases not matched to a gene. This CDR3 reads CASSQDVSEVAGLRNEQFF. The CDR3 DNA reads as TGCGCCAGCAGCCAAGATGTTTCGGAGGTAGCGGGATTGAGGAATGAGCAGTTCTTC.

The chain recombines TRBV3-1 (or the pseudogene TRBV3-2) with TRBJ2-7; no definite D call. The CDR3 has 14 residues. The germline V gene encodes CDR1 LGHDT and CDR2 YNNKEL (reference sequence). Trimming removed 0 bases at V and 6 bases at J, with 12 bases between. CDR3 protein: CASSQDWAVREQYF. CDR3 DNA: TGTGCCAGCAGCCAAGATTGGGCCGTCCGCGAGCAGTACTTC.

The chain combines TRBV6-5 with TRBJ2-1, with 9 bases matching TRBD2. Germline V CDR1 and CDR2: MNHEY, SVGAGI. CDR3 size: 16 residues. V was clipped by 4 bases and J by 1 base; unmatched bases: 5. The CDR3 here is CASSSVSGSSYNEQFF. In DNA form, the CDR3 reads TGTGCCAGCAGTTCCGTTAGCGGGAGTTCCTACAATGAGCAGTTCTTC.

The CDR3 bases are TGTGCCACCAGCAGAGATCTTGAGGGCGTAGCTAACTATGGCTACACCTTC. It is translated as CATSRDLEGVANYGYTF. The rearrangement joins TRBV15 to TRBJ1-2; D is unresolved. The CDR3 consists of 17 residues. Germline V gene sequence: CDR1 LNHNV, CDR2 YYDKDF (reference sequence). V lost 0 bases to trimming and J lost 0 bases, with 14 bases between them.

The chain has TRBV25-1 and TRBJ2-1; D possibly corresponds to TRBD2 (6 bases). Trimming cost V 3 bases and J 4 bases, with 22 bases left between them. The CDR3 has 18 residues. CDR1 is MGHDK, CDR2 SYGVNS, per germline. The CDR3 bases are TGTGCCAGCAGTGAGTTTAGCGGAGGTACTAGAATTTACAATGAGCAGTTCTTC. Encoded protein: CASSEFSGGTRIYNEQFF.